This passage covers 8 T cell receptor beta chains from one sample sequenced in a study of blood T cell repertoires in COVID-19. Sequencing was performed with immunoSEQ multiplex PCR; in TCRdb, only in-frame clones are kept and a portion is missing. The table records about 90,000 clones, 72% of them present only once. The sample comprised peripheral blood. The source is a woman older than 75 with acute or convalescent COVID-19.

About this clone itself: Its ends do not fully match the called genes, so a read error is possible. The CDR3 here is CASSFQGFNGQFF. The DNA for the CDR3 is TGTGCCAGCAGTTTTCAGGGGTTCAATGGGCAGTTCTTC. The chain carries TRBV12-3 or TRBV12-4 and TRBJ2-1; a weak D match, TRBD1 (6 bases). This CDR3 comprises 13 residues.

In its sample, this clone was seen a few times. The chain recombines TRBV28 with TRBJ2-7; D not resolved. V was clipped by 3 bases and J by 3 bases, with 9 bases between them. Germline CDR1 MDHEN, CDR2 SYDVKM. This CDR3 spans 13 amino acids. CDR3 loop: CASSLNTNYEQYF. CDR3 DNA sequence: TGTGCCAGCAGTTTGAACACCAACTACGAGCAGTACTTC.

This clone appeared many times. The gene calls are TRBV19 and TRBJ1-1; D is ambiguous. This CDR3 is 13 amino acids long. Germline CDR1 reads LNHDA; CDR2 reads SQIVND (reference sequence). V was cut by 3 bases and J by 1 base, with 6 bases left in between. The CDR3 nucleotides read TGTGCCAGTAGTATGACAAAGAACACTGAAGCTTTCTTT. Its protein product is CASSMTKNTEAFF.

The chain carries TRBV14 and TRBJ2-1, with TRBD1 matching over 8 bases. Germline-derived CDR1 and CDR2 are SGHDN and FVKESK. J gave up 0 bases and V 4 bases, and 8 bases lay outside the gene matches. This CDR3 has 17 amino acids. CDR3 nucleotides: TGTGCCAGCAGCCGTGGGACAGGAGGGTTCTCCTACAATGAGCAGTTCTTC. Its translation is CASSRGTGGFSYNEQFF. The full variable domain, its missing parts supplied by reference TRBV14 and TRBJ2-1, is EAGVTQFPSHSVIEKGQTVTLRCDPISGHDNLYWYRRVMGKEIKFLLHFVKESKQDESGMPNNRFLAERTGGTYSTLKVQPAELEDSGVYFCASSRGTGGFSYNEQFFGPGTRLTVL.

The rearrangement uses TRBV12-3 or TRBV12-4 and TRBJ1-2; 7 bases align to TRBD1. Losses at the gene ends were 11 bases for V and 3 bases for J; bases not matched to a gene: 9. The CDR3 is made up of 13 amino acids. CDR3 loop: CAGFRGTDYGYTF. The CDR3 nucleotides are TGTGCCGGCTTCCGGGGGACAGACTATGGCTACACCTTC.

The rearrangement joins TRBV3-1 (or the pseudogene TRBV3-2) to TRBJ2-7, with 7 bases lining up with TRBD1. CDR3 length equals 15 residues. V was clipped by 4 bases and J by 3 bases; unmatched bases: 9. The germline gives CDR1 LGHDT, CDR2 YNNKEL (reference sequence). The chain's CDR3 is CASSLGPGQYYEQYF. In DNA, the CDR3 is TGTGCCAGCAGCCTTGGACCGGGACAGTACTACGAGCAGTACTTC.

This sequence joins TRBV5-1 and TRBJ2-7; D possibly corresponds to TRBD1 (6 bases). Trimming took 2 bases from V and 4 from J, leaving 19 bases between them. This CDR3 has 16 amino acids. The V gene's germline CDR1 is SGHRS and CDR2 YFSETQ. CDR3 nucleotides: TGCGCCAGCAGCTTCGGGGACACTCTGGCTAGATACGAGCAGTACTTC. Amino acid sequence: CASSFGDTLARYEQYF.

The chain employs TRBV7-2 and TRBJ2-3; a weak D match, TRBD1 (5 bases). The CDR3 runs 15 residues. From germline, CDR1 is SGHTA and CDR2 FQGNSA. Trimming shortened V by 0 bases and J by 5 bases, and 12 bases separated the two germline ends. CDR3 nucleotides: TGTGCCAGCAGCTTAGCATCAGGGCGCGGAGATACGCAGTATTTT. It codes for CASSLASGRGDTQYF.